The present TCR beta chain was sequenced within a study of tumor and adjacent non-tumor tissue in lung cancer. Study in general: The patients, roughly 10 men and 5 women, were about 31 to 76 with stage I to III disease. Some 3.9 million productive TCRbeta reads were obtained per sample on average. Whole-study results and caveats: Normal lung showed higher cumulative top 100 clone frequency than tumor. Tumor TCR diversity, when higher, was linked to shorter survival.

This sample's RNA came from whole unsorted tissue. TCRbeta libraries were built with three rounds of nested PCR, modified from ARM-PCR. MiXCR, applied by TCRdb to the multiplex PCR reads, yields one record per CDR3 protein. The table has 130,000 or so distinct CDR3 sequences, 66% seen once; the top ten hold around 13%. In regard to this clonotype: Its antigen remains unknown.

The clonotype comes from a young man with non-small cell lung cancer. Sequencing was performed on lung tumor tissue.

The CDR3 protein is CASSFGGPSYEQYF. Here the CDR3 DNA reads TGTGCCAGCAGCTTTGGGGGGCCTTCCTACGAGCAGTACTTC. The chain is built from TRBV5-5 and TRBJ2-7; the D call may be TRBD1 or TRBD2 (6 bases each). The CDR3 has 14 residues. Trimming left V 2 bases short and J 1 base short, with 10 bases between. Germline V gives CDR1 SGHKS, CDR2 YYEKEE (reference sequence).